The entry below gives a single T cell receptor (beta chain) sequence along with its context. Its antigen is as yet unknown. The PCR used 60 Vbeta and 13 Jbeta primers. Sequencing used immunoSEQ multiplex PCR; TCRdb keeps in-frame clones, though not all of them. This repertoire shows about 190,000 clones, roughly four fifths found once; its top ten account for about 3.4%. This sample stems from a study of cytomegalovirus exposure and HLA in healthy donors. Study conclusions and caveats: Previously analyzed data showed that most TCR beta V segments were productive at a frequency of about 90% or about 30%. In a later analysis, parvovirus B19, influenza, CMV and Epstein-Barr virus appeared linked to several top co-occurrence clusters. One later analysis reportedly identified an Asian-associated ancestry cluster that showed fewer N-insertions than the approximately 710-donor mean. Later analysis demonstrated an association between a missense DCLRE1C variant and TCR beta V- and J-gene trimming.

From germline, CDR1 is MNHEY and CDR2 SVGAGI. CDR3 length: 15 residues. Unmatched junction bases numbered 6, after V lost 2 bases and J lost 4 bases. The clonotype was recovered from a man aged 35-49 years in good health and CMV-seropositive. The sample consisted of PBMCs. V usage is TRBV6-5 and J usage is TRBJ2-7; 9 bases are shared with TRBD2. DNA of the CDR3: TGTGCCAGCAGTTACCCCGCGGCGGGGGGGTACGAGCAGTACTTC. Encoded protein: CASSYPAAGGYEQYF.